The source of this T cell receptor (beta chain) is a study of T cell changes during pregnancy in multiple sclerosis. V shed 4 bases, J shed 2 bases, and the junction held 10 bases outside the gene matches. The CDR3 extends over 17 amino acids. CDR1 and CDR2 (germline): SEHNR, FQNEAQ (reference sequence). The assay was immunoSEQ multiplex PCR, and TCRdb's table has in-frame clones only and misses some. The table includes under 45,000 clones, nearly 90% detected once. This TCR derives from a female donor with multiple sclerosis, enrolled in a pregnancy study. Sequencing was performed on CD8+ T cells from peripheral blood mononuclear cells, taken in the first trimester of pregnancy. The chain carries TRBV7-9 and TRBJ2-2; 7 bases agree with TRBD2. CDR3 DNA: TGTGCCAGCAGCTGGTTACCTCTAGCGGCAAACACCGGGGAGCTGTTTTTT. Its translation is CASSWLPLAANTGELFF.